This entry describes one T cell receptor (beta chain). The sample belongs to a study of control samples from healthy donors and cancer patients. Data came from immunoSEQ multiplex PCR; TCRdb stores just in-frame clones and leaves some out. The repertoire holds about 20,000 clones, with around 90% as singletons. The specimen was PBMCs. This receptor was taken from a woman aged 60-70 years with head and neck cancer.

CDR3 sequence (DNA): TGTGCCAGTAAAGCATACAGGGGTCGCACCGGGGAGCTGTTTTTT. Amino acid sequence: CASKAYRGRTGELFF. The V and J genes are TRBV19 and TRBJ2-2; 7 bases align to TRBD1. V lost 7 bases, J lost 4 bases, and 9 bases stayed unmatched. Germline lookup yields CDR1 LNHDA and CDR2 SQIVND (reference sequence). This CDR3 has 15 amino acids.